These T cell receptor beta chains were read from a single sample in a study of blood T cell repertoires in COVID-19. Method: immunoSEQ multiplex PCR; TCRdb's copy keeps in-frame clones and lacks some. The sample gives some 700,000 clones, around 89% of which show up once; more than 0.25% is in the top ten. Sequences were obtained from peripheral blood. These receptors were collected from a young woman with acute or convalescent COVID-19. Both conserved end residues are part of each CDR3. D genes are given only for firm matches. Expanded clones are given a class, and other clones once, few, many or no size at all.

NA NA TRBJ2-1 TRBV6-4 TGTGCCAGCAGTGACTGGTCAGACAGCTCCTACAATGAGCAGTTCTTC CASSDWSDSSYNEQFF
NA NA TRBJ1-1 TRBV29-1 TGCAGCGTTGAAGGTAGAGAAGCTTTCTTT CSVEGREAFF
TRBD1 NA TRBJ1-4 TRBV5-8 TGTGCCAGCAGCACGGGGACAGGGGGGAATGAAAAACTGTTTTTT CASSTGTGGNEKLFF
NA NA TRBJ1-2 TRBV5-1 TGCGCCAGCAGCGCCAGGACAGCCAGCCTCTATGGCTACACCTTC CASSARTASLYGYTF
NA NA TRBJ1-2 TRBV19 TGTGCCAGTACCTCTGGGGGCACCCCCATCCGATCCTATGGCTACACCTTC CASTSGGTPIRSYGYTF
NA NA TRBJ1-1 TRBV12-5 TGTGCTAGTGGTTCCTCAGACAGGAGGAACACTGAAGCTTTCTTT CASGSSDRRNTEAFF
TRBD1 NA TRBJ1-6 TRBV4-3 TGCGCCAGCAGCCAAGTAGAGGGGGCGGGTTCACCCCTCCACTTT CASSQVEGAGSPLHF
NA NA TRBJ2-2 TRBV6-5 TGTGCCAGCACCTCAGGGGCCGGGGAGCTGTTTTTT CASTSGAGELFF
NA NA TRBJ2-4 TRBV7-9 TGTGCCAGCAGCTTCGAGGACATTCAGTACTTC CASSFEDIQYF
TRBD1 NA TRBJ2-1 TRBV3-1/TRBV3-2 TGTGCCAGCAGCCGCCTCCCCGGGACAGCTAATGAGCAGTTCTTC CASSRLPGTANEQFF
NA NA TRBJ1-1 TRBV19 TGTGCCACCCATACAGATCCCAACACTGAAGCTTTCTTT CATHTDPNTEAFF
NA once TRBJ2-1 TRBV9 TGTGCCAGCAGCCCCCTCGTGAGTTGGGGCGAGCAGTTCTTC CASSPLVSWGEQFF
TRBD2 NA TRBJ2-1 TRBV2 TGTGCCAGCAGTGAAAGGTGGAGGCTAGCGGGGGGAAACAATGAGCAGTTCTTC CASSERWRLAGGNNEQFF
TRBD1 NA TRBJ2-7 TRBV4-3 TGCGCCAGCAGCCATGGAGGGGCAGGGGGCGACGAGCAGTACTTC CASSHGGAGGDEQYF
TRBD1 NA TRBJ2-5 TRBV5-1 TGCGCCAGCAGCTTGGGGACAGGGGGAGGAGAGACCCAGTACTTC CASSLGTGGGETQYF
NA NA TRBJ1-2 TRBV9 TGTGCCAGCAGCGTAGGTAGTAACTATGGCTACACCTTC CASSVGSNYGYTF
NA NA TRBJ2-2 TRBV7-8 TGTGCCAGCAGCCGCCAGGGCACCGGGGAGCTGTTTTTT CASSRQGTGELFF
NA NA TRBJ1-5 TRBV4-1 TGCGCCAGCAGCCACCCCCCTGGCCAGCCCCAGCATTTT CASSHPPGQPQHF
NA NA TRBJ1-2 TRBV18 TGTGCCAGCTCGCGACAGGAGTCGGCCTATGGCTACACCTTC CASSRQESAYGYTF
NA NA TRBJ2-3 TRBV4-3 TGCGCCAGCAGCCAAGAAATCTCAGGACATGTAGGAGATACGCAGTATTTT CASSQEISGHVGDTQYF
NA NA TRBJ2-7 TRBV2 TGTGCCAGCAGTGAGGGCCGCTACGAGCAGTACTTC CASSEGRYEQYF
NA NA TRBJ1-2 TRBV7-9 TGTGCCAGCAGGGGCACCTCGACGCATTCTAACTATGGCTACACCTTC CASRGTSTHSNYGYTF
TRBD1 NA TRBJ2-7 TRBV11-2 TGTGCCAGCTCCTCCGGGGGACAGGGGTCTAAGCAGTACTTC CASSSGGQGSKQYF
TRBD2 NA TRBJ2-7 TRBV6-5 TGTGCCAGCGGAAAGATGGACACCGGGGGGTACGAGCAGTACTTC CASGKMDTGGYEQYF
NA NA TRBJ1-4 TRBV18 TGTGCCAGCTCTACGGGGGGCTCAGCAACTAATGAAAAACTGTTTTTT CASSTGGSATNEKLFF
TRBD1 NA TRBJ1-2 TRBV28 TGTGCCAGCAGTCGATCGACAGGGCCTAACTATGGCTACACCTTC CASSRSTGPNYGYTF
NA NA TRBJ1-5 TRBV28 TGTGCCAGCAGTTTGGGTGTCGGGGGCAATCAGCCCCAGCATTTT CASSLGVGGNQPQHF
NA NA TRBJ1-1 TRBV18 TGTGCCAGCTCAACCGGAGGGCCTGAAGCTTTCTTT CASSTGGPEAFF
NA NA TRBJ2-2 TRBV6-5 TGTGCCAGCAGTTCCGGCCGGAGTAACACCGGGGAGCTGTTTTTT CASSSGRSNTGELFF
TRBD1 NA TRBJ1-5 TRBV28 TGTGCCAGCATGATGTTCCGGGACAGCTTCAATCAGCCCCAGCATTTT CASMMFRDSFNQPQHF
TRBD1 NA TRBJ2-7 TRBV4-2 TGTGCCAGCAGCCAAGTAGTACTCCGGGACAGGGGGCTTGAGCAGTACTTC CASSQVVLRDRGLEQYF
NA NA TRBJ1-2 TRBV28 TGTGCCAGCAGCCTCCGACAGAATTGGAACTATGGCTACACCTTC CASSLRQNWNYGYTF
TRBD1 NA TRBJ1-6 TRBV5-1 TGCGCCAGCAGCTTAACCTCGGGACAGCAGAATTCACCCCTCCACTTT CASSLTSGQQNSPLHF
NA NA TRBJ1-1 TRBV11-2 TGTGCCAGCAGCCTTTCTTCCGGGACACAGAACACTGAAGCTTTCTTT CASSLSSGTQNTEAFF
TRBD2 NA TRBJ2-1 TRBV20-1 TGCAGTGCTAGTAGGGTGGGGGGGAACTACAATGAGCAGTTCTTC CSASRVGGNYNEQFF
NA NA TRBJ1-5 TRBV6-5 TGTGCCAGCAGGAGGACAGCGTATAGCAATCAGCCCCAGCATTTT CASRRTAYSNQPQHF
TRBD1 NA TRBJ1-1 TRBV19 TGTGCCAGTAGTCTTCAGGGGGCCTATGAAGCTTTCTTT CASSLQGAYEAFF
TRBD1 NA TRBJ2-7 TRBV7-9 TGTGCCAGCAGCTTTTCGAGACAGGGTGGATACGAGCAGTACTTC CASSFSRQGGYEQYF
NA NA TRBJ2-6 TRBV6-1 TGTGCCAGCAGTGCATACGCCTTGTCTTTTCCTACGGGGGCCAACGTCCTGACTTTC CASSAYALSFPTGANVLTF
NA once TRBJ1-1 TRBV4-1 TGCGCCAGCAGCCAAGAAGGGTCAGGGAGGCGCACTGAAGCTTTCTTT CASSQEGSGRRTEAFF
NA once TRBJ1-2 TRBV3-1/TRBV3-2 TGTGCCAGCAGCCAGGAGGGGATCTATGGCTACACCTTC CASSQEGIYGYTF
TRBD1 NA TRBJ2-2 TRBV9 TGTGCCAGCAGCATCTACGGACAGGACACCGGGGAGCTGTTTTTT CASSIYGQDTGELFF